The T cell receptor (beta chain) under discussion was sequenced for a study of T cells in Graves' hyperthyroidism and ophthalmopathy. Any patient presenting with uncontrolled infection, other autoimmune disease, pregnancy or lactation was left out. Based on clinical symptoms, serum thyroxine and TRAb, thyroid ultrasound and orbital computed tomography, diagnoses were reached. This clonotype was seen repeatedly, ten times or more. The germline V and J ends were trimmed by 2 bases and 7 bases, with 9 bases remaining between them. The CDR3 covers 13 residues. CDR1 is SGHRS and CDR2 is YFSETQ in the germline V gene. Amplification targeted TCR beta CDR3 regions from RNA transcripts. Carried out on the TCR CDR3, a first-round RT-PCR used the HTBI primer set. TCRdb recomputed calls from the multiplex PCR reads with MiXCR, one row per CDR3 protein. This table holds 530,000 or so distinct CDR3 sequences, under 60% found once.

The sequenced material came from peripheral blood or thyroid tissue (not recorded which). This chain uses TRBV5-1 with TRBJ1-4, with a weak D call TRBD1 (6 bases). This receptor was taken from a young woman with Graves' hyperthyroidism. The CDR3 DNA is TGCGCCAGCAGCTTTGGACAGACTGAAAAACTGTTTTTT. Translated: CASSFGQTEKLFF. The whole variable domain, remainder taken from reference TRBV5-1 and TRBJ1-4, is KAGVTQTPRYLIKTRGQQVTLSCSPISGHRSVSWYQQTPGQGLQFLFEYFSETQRNKGNFPGRFSGRQFSNSRSEMNVSTLELGDSALYLCASSFGQTEKLFFGSGTQLSVL.